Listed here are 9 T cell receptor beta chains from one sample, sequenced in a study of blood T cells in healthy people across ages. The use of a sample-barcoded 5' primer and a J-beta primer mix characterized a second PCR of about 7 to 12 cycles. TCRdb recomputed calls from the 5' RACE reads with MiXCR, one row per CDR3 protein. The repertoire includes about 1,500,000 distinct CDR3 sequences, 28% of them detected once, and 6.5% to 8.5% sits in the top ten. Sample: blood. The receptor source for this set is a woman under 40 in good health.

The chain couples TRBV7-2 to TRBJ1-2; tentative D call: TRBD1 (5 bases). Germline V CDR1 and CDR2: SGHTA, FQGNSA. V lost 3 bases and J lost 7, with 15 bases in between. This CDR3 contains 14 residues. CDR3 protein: CASSFGGSPFGYTF. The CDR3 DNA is TGTGCCAGCAGCTTTGGGGGTTCCCCTTTTGGCTACACCTTC.

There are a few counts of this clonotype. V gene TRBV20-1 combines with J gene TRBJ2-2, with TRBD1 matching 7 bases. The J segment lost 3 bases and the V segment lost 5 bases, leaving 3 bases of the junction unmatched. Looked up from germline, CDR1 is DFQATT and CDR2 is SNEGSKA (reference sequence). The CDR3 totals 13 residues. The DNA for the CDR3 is TGCAGTGCTGTCAGGGGGTACACCGGGGAGCTGTTTTTT. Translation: CSAVRGYTGELFF.

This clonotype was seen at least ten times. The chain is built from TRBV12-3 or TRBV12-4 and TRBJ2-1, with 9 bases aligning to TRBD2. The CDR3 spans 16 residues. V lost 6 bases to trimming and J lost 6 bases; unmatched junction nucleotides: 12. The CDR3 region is CASSPGGSGGFNEQFF. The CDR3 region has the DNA TGTGCCAGCAGCCCCGGTGGTAGCGGGGGTTTCAATGAGCAGTTCTTC.

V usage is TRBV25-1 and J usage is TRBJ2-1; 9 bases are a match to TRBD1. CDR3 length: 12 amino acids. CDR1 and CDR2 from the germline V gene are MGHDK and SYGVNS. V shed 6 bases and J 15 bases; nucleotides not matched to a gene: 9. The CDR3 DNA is TGTGCCAGCAGAAGTCCGGGACAGGGACTGTTCTTC. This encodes CASRSPGQGLFF.

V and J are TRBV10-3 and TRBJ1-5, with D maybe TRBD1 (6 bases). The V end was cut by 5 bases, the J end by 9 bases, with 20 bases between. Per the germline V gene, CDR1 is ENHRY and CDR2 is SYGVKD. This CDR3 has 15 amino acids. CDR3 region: CAISTGTPEVRPQHF. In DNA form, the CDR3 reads TGTGCCATCAGTACCGGGACACCCGAGGTACGGCCCCAGCATTTT.

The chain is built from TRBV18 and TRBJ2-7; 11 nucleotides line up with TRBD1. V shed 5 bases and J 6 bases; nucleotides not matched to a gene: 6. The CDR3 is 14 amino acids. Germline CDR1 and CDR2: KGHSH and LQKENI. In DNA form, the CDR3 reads TGTGCCAGCTCAGCCCGGGACAGGGGGACCGAGCAGTACTTC. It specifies CASSARDRGTEQYF.

DNA of the CDR3: TGTGCCAGCAGCTTCCCTTCAGGGTCACTAGGTGAAGGGCAGTTCTTC. Residues: CASSFPSGSLGEGQFF. The genes are TRBV11-2 and TRBJ2-1, with D possibly called TRBD1 or TRBD2 (5 bases each). CDR3 length: 16 amino acids. Trimming took off 3 bases at V and 12 bases at J, with 24 bases between the two ends. The germline V gene has CDR1 SGHAT and CDR2 FQNNGV. Together with reference TRBV11-2 and TRBJ2-1, the CDR3 gives the full variable domain: EAGVAQSPRYKIIEKRQSVAFWCNPISGHATLYWYQQILGQGPKLLIQFQNNGVVDDSQLPKDRFSAERLKGVDSTLKIQPAKLEDSAVYLCASSFPSGSLGEGQFFGPGTRLTVL.

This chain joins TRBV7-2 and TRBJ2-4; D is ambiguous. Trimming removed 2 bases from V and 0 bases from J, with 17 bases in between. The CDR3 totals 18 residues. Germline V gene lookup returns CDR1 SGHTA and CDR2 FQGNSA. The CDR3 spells CASSLLSRTHLAKNIQYF. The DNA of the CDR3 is TGTGCCAGCAGCTTACTGAGCAGAACACACTTAGCCAAAAACATTCAGTACTTC.

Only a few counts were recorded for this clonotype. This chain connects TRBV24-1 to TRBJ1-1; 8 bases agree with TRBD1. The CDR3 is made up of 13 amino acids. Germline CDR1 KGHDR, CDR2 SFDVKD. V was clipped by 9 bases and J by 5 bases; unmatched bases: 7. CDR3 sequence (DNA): TGTGCCACCGAGGGCAGGGGGCAGACTGAAGCTTTCTTT. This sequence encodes CATEGRGQTEAFF.